The 22 T cell receptor beta chains below come from one sample, sequenced in a study of blood T cell repertoires in COVID-19. Assay used: immunoSEQ multiplex PCR; TCRdb lists only in-frame clones, some missing. This table holds around 58,000 clones, over 75% found once. Sequencing was carried out using peripheral blood. These receptors all come from a human donor in a cohort sampled during active COVID-19.

The rearrangement uses TRBV5-1 and TRBJ2-2; 11 nucleotides match TRBD1. Germline V gene lookup returns CDR1 SGHRS and CDR2 YFSETQ. This CDR3 is built from 16 residues. V trimming: 5 bases; J trimming: 2 bases; junction bases outside the gene matches: 5. CDR3 sequence: CASSSWTGGNTGELFF. For the CDR3, the DNA is TGCGCCAGCAGTTCTTGGACAGGGGGCAACACCGGGGAGCTGTTTTTT.

This clone was recorded once. This chain connects TRBV6-5 to TRBJ2-2; D unresolved. V was pared by 4 bases and J by 4 bases, with 10 bases between. CDR1 and CDR2 from the germline V gene are MNHEY and SVGAGI. The CDR3 runs 14 residues. The CDR3 is CASSSHSFTGELFF. The CDR3 DNA is TGTGCCAGCAGTTCCCACAGTTTCACCGGGGAGCTGTTTTTT.

The sample holds a few counts of this clone. J is TRBJ2-1 and V is TRBV5-1; 12 bases align to TRBD2. CDR3 size: 17 residues. CDR1 and CDR2 (germline): SGHRS, YFSETQ. With V trimmed by 2 bases and J by 7 bases, 10 bases remained unmatched. CDR3 in amino acids: CASSFTSGTSGRNEQFF. The CDR3 bases are TGCGCCAGCAGCTTCACATCGGGGACTAGCGGGCGTAATGAGCAGTTCTTC.

J is TRBJ1-5 and V is TRBV28, with D tentatively TRBD1 (5 bases). CDR1 and CDR2 (germline): MDHEN, SYDVKM. The CDR3 loop spans 16 amino acids. V lost 2 bases, J lost 1 base, and 12 bases lay in between. The CDR3 region has the DNA TGTGCCAGCAGTTTAGGAGGGGCGCAGAGCAATCAGCCCCAGCATTTT. This translates into CASSLGGAQSNQPQHF.

The chain uses TRBV7-9 and TRBJ1-4; TRBD1 is a possible D gene (5 bases). CDR1 and CDR2 from the germline V gene are SEHNR and FQNEAQ (reference sequence). The V end lost 2 bases, the J end lost 8 bases, and 6 bases lay between the germline ends. The CDR3 is 12 residues long. CDR3 nucleotides: TGTGCCAGCAGCTTAACAGGCGAAAAACTGTTTTTT. Translating gives CASSLTGEKLFF.

Remarks on this clone: One end of the junction is discordant with germline, which a read error may explain. The chain carries TRBV7-9 and TRBJ2-1; TRBD2 matches 8 bases. Germline V gene data show CDR1 as SEHNR and CDR2 as FQNEAQ (reference sequence). The CDR3 runs 12 residues. The CDR3 bases are TGTGCCAGCAGCTTCGCGGGGGGTCCCTCGGTCTTC. This translates into CASSFAGGPSVF.

The V call is TRBV2, the J call TRBJ2-2; the match to TRBD1 covers 11 bases. V shed 6 bases and J 3 bases; nucleotides not matched to a gene: 3. This CDR3 region has 15 residues. The germline V gene encodes CDR1 SNHLY and CDR2 FYNNEI. This chain's CDR3 is CASRDRGLDTGELFF. In nucleotides, the CDR3 is TGTGCCAGCAGGGACAGGGGGCTAGACACCGGGGAGCTGTTTTTT.

J is TRBJ1-4 and V is TRBV5-4; 10 bases align to TRBD1. V shed 5 bases and J 1 base; nucleotides not matched to a gene: 2. Germline CDR1 SGHNT, CDR2 YYREEE (reference sequence). The CDR3 spans 15 residues. The CDR3 protein is CASSGQGGTNEKLFF. The CDR3 coding sequence is TGTGCCAGCAGTGGACAGGGGGGAACTAATGAAAAACTGTTTTTT.

V is TRBV19 and J is TRBJ2-4; a possible D gene is TRBD1 (6 bases). Germline V lookup: CDR1 LNHDA, CDR2 SQIVND (reference sequence). The V gene lost 7 bases and the J gene lost 1 base, with 14 bases spanning the gap. CDR3 length equals 15 residues. The CDR3 DNA reads TGTGCCAGTACACCACAGGGTTCGGCCAAAAACATTCAGTACTTC. The encoded protein is CASTPQGSAKNIQYF.

V usage is TRBV19 and J usage is TRBJ2-3, with a tentative D call TRBD1 (6 bases). The germline V and J ends were trimmed by 5 bases and 2 bases, with 11 bases remaining between them. The CDR3 consists of 14 residues. Germline CDR1 and CDR2: LNHDA and SQIVND (reference sequence). The CDR3 coding sequence is TGTGCCAGTAGTGATCAGGGGAACACAGATACGCAGTATTTT. Residues: CASSDQGNTDTQYF.

The sample holds a few counts of this clone. The chain carries TRBV19 and TRBJ1-5; D gene ambiguous. CDR1 LNHDA and CDR2 SQIVND come from the germline V gene (reference sequence). Trimming removed 3 bases from V and 2 bases from J, with 5 bases in between. The CDR3 sequence is 13 residues long. The CDR3 reads CASSITGNQPQHF. The CDR3 coding sequence is TGTGCCAGTAGTATTACAGGCAATCAGCCCCAGCATTTT.

The chain carries TRBV13 and TRBJ2-1; 13 bases fit TRBD2. The CDR3 is 17 residues long. Per germline, CDR1 PRHDT and CDR2 FYEKMQ (reference sequence). V lost 5 bases, J lost 15 bases, and 19 bases stayed unmatched. DNA for the CDR3: TGTGCCAGCAGCGCCAGCATGACTAGCGGGAGGCCTTCCCCCCTGTTCTTC. Amino acids: CASSASMTSGRPSPLFF.

The genes are TRBV19 and TRBJ1-1; D is perhaps TRBD1 (5 bases). Deletions cut 10 bases from V and 3 bases from J, with 15 bases between. From germline, CDR1 is LNHDA and CDR2 SQIVND (reference sequence). This CDR3 is 13 amino acids long. CDR3 in amino acids: CATSTVKDTEAFF. The CDR3 DNA sequence: TGTGCCACCTCGACAGTAAAGGACACTGAAGCTTTCTTT.

The chain couples TRBV28 to TRBJ2-6; 10 positions agree with TRBD1. This CDR3 has 15 amino acids. Trimming cost V 8 bases and J 2 bases; bases outside gene matches: 3. Per germline, CDR1 MDHEN and CDR2 SYDVKM. CDR3 amino acids: CASGQGGAGANVLTF. As DNA, the CDR3 is TGTGCCAGCGGACAGGGGGGAGCTGGGGCCAACGTCCTGACTTTC.

The V gene is TRBV5-1, the J gene TRBJ2-7; TRBD2 matches 7 bases. V was clipped by 1 base and J by 0 bases; unmatched bases: 7. Per germline, CDR1 SGHRS and CDR2 YFSETQ. This CDR3 is 16 amino acids long. The CDR3 DNA is TGCGCCAGCAGCTTGCCTAATCTAGCGGACTCCTACGAGCAGTACTTC. Amino acids: CASSLPNLADSYEQYF.

The V and J genes are TRBV7-3 and TRBJ1-1; TRBD1 matches at 8 bases. The V gene's germline CDR1 is SGHTA and CDR2 FQGTGA. This CDR3 region has 17 residues. Unmatched junction bases numbered 10, after V lost 3 bases and J lost 1 base. CDR3 sequence reads: CASSFMPGGLPNTEAFF. CDR3 DNA: TGTGCCAGCAGCTTTATGCCAGGGGGCTTACCGAACACTGAAGCTTTCTTT.

The J gene is TRBJ1-2, the V gene TRBV12-3 or TRBV12-4; D perhaps matches TRBD1 (6 bases). The V end lost 6 bases, the J end lost 5 bases, and 13 bases lay between the germline ends. The CDR3 totals 13 residues. CDR3 region: CASREGQWYGYTF. The DNA of the CDR3 is TGTGCCAGCAGGGAAGGACAGTGGTATGGCTACACCTTC.

The rearrangement uses TRBV15 and TRBJ1-1, with 7 bases lining up with TRBD1. Germline V CDR1 and CDR2: LNHNV, YYDKDF (reference sequence). The V gene end was trimmed by 5 bases and the J gene end by 1 base; junction bases not matched to a gene: 7. This CDR3 comprises 15 residues. The CDR3 DNA reads TGTGCCACCAGCGGATCAGGGACAGCGAACACTGAAGCTTTCTTT. Protein sequence: CATSGSGTANTEAFF.

The chain employs TRBV7-2 and TRBJ2-1; D is possibly TRBD2 (7 bases). The CDR3 sequence is 15 residues long. Germline V gene sequence: CDR1 SGHTA, CDR2 FQGNSA. V was cut by 3 bases and J by 9 bases, with 18 bases left in between. CDR3 DNA: TGTGCCAGCAGCTTGGGGGGGGGACAAGGCATTGAGCAGTTCTTC. Protein product: CASSLGGGQGIEQFF.

The chain uses TRBV6-2 or TRBV6-3 and TRBJ2-3; TRBD1 agrees at 7 bases. The CDR3 extends over 14 amino acids. V was clipped by 5 bases and J by 3 bases; unmatched bases: 5. The germline V gene has CDR1 MNHEY and CDR2 SVGEGT. The CDR3 loop is CASSARDSTDTQYF. The DNA for the CDR3 is TGTGCCAGCAGTGCCCGGGACAGTACAGATACGCAGTATTTT.

This chain joins TRBV6-6 and TRBJ2-7, with TRBD1 matching 9 bases. The V gene's germline CDR1 is MNHNY and CDR2 SVGAGI (reference sequence). The CDR3 extends over 15 amino acids. The V segment lost 4 bases and the J segment 3 bases; nucleotides outside the gene matches: 7. The CDR3 sequence is CASSSPGQGFYEQYF. CDR3 in DNA: TGTGCCAGCAGTTCCCCGGGACAGGGTTTCTACGAGCAGTACTTC.

This chain uses TRBV6-8 with TRBJ2-2, with 12 bases identical to TRBD2. With 2 bases clipped from V and 0 bases from J, the junction kept 10 bases outside the gene matches. The CDR3 is 20 residues long. In germline, CDR1 is MNHGY, CDR2 SAAAGT. The CDR3 DNA follows: TGTGCCAGCAGTTACCCGCGACTAGCGGGAGCCATTCCGAACACCGGGGAGCTGTTTTTT. Its protein is CASSYPRLAGAIPNTGELFF.